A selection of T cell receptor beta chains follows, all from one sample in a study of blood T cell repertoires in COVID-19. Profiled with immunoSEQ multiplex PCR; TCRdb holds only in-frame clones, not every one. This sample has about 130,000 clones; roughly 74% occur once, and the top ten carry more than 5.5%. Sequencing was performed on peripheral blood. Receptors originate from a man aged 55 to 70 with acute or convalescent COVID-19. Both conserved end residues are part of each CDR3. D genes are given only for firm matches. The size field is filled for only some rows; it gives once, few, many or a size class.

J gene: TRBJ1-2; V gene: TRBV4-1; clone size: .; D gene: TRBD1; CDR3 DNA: TGCGCCAGCAGCCAAGCCTCGACAGGGTGGGGAAATAACTATGGCTACACCTTC; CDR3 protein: CASSQASTGWGNNYGYTF
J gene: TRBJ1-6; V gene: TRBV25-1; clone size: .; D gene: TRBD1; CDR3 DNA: TGTGCCAGCAGTGGGGACAGGGGAGATAATTCACCCCTCCACTTT; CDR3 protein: CASSGDRGDNSPLHF
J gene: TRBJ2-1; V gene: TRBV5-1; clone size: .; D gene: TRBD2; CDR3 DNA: TGCGCCAGCAGCTTGTGGACTAGCAATATGAGAGATGAGCAGTTCTTC; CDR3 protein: CASSLWTSNMRDEQFF
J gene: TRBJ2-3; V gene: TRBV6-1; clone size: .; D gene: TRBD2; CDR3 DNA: TGTGCCAGCAGTGAAGATGGGACTAGGTCGGAATATTTT; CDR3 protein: CASSEDGTRSEYF
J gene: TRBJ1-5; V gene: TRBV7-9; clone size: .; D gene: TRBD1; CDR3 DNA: TGTGCCAGCAGCTTAGAGGGCGGGACAGGGAATCAGCCCCAGCATTTT; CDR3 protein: CASSLEGGTGNQPQHF
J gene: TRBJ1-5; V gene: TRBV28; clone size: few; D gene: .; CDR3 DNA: TGTGCCAGCAGGCCTGACAGGTCCAATCAGCCCCAGCATTTT; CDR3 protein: CASRPDRSNQPQHF
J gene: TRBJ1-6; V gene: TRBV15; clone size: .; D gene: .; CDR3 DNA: TGTGCCACCAGCAGCCGAGGCCTAAATTCACCCCTCCACTTT; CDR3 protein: CATSSRGLNSPLHF
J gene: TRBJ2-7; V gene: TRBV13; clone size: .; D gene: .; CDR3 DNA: TGTGCCAGCAGCATACAAATACATGGAGTCGCCACAAGTTCCTACGAGCAGTACTTC; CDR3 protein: CASSIQIHGVATSSYEQYF
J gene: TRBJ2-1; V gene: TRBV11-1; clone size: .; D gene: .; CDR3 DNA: TGTGCCAGCAGACCAGGGGACACCTCCTACAATGAGCAGTTCTTC; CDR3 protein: CASRPGDTSYNEQFF
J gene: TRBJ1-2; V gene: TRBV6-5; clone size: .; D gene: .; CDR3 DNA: TGTGCCAGCACCTCAGGGCTTCTCTACGGCTACACCTTC; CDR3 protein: CASTSGLLYGYTF
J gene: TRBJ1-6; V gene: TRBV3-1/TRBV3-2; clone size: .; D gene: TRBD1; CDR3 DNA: TGTGCCAGCAGCCAAGATAGGGGGCCCCTTATTAATTCACCCCTCCACTTT; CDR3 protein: CASSQDRGPLINSPLHF
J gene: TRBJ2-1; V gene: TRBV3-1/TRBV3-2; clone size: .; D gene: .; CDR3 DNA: TGTGCCAGCAGCCCTAGAGTAGGGGGAAGCTCCTACAATGAGCAGTTCTTC; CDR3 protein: CASSPRVGGSSYNEQFF
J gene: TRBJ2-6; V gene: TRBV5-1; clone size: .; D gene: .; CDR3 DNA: TGCGCCAGCAGCCCCCGAGGGGGAGCTGGGGCCAACGTCCTGACTTTC; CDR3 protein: CASSPRGGAGANVLTF
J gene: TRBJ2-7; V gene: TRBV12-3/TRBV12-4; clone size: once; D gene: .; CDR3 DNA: TGTGCCAGCAGTGAACTAGGGCCGGGCGAGCAGTACTTC; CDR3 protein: CASSELGPGEQYF
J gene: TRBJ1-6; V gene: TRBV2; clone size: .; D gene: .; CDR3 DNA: TGTGCCAGCATGGCCTCCCTAGGGGTGAATTCACCCCTCCACTTT; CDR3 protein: CASMASLGVNSPLHF
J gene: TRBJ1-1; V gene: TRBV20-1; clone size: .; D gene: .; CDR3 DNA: TGCAGTGCTAGTTCGGGGGAGGTTGGGGACACTGAAGCTTTCTTT; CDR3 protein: CSASSGEVGDTEAFF
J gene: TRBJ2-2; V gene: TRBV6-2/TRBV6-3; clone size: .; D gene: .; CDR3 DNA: TGTGCCAGCAGTCCACAGGGTTGGAGCGGGGAGCTGTTTTTT; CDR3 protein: CASSPQGWSGELFF
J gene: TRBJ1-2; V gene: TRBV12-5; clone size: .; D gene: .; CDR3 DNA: TGTGCTAGTGGTTTTAACAGGGAAACCGGCTACACCTTC; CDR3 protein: CASGFNRETGYTF
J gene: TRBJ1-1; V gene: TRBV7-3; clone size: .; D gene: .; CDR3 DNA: TGTGCCAGCAGTTCGACGGGGACACCGAGGGTGAACACTGAAGCTTTCTTT; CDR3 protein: CASSSTGTPRVNTEAFF
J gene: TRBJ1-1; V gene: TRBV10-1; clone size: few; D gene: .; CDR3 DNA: TGCGCCAGCTCCTTGGGGCTCGGCACTGAAGCTTTCTTT; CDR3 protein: CASSLGLGTEAFF
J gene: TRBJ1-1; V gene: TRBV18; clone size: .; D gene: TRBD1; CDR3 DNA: TGTGCCAGCTCGCGACAGGGGGCCGATGAAGCTTTCTTT; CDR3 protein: CASSRQGADEAFF
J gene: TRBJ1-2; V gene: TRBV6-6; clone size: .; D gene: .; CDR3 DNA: TGTGCCAGCAGCCGGGGGGATAACTATGGCTACACCTTC; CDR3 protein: CASSRGDNYGYTF
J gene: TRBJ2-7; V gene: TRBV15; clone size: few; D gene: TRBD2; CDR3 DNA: TGTGCCACCAGCAGACTCGGACTAGCGAAGAACTACGAGCAGTACTTC; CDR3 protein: CATSRLGLAKNYEQYF
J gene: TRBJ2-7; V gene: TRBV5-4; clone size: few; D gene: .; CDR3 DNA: TGTGCCAGCAGCAAGGACTTGCGCTCGGGGGAGCAGTACTTC; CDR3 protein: CASSKDLRSGEQYF
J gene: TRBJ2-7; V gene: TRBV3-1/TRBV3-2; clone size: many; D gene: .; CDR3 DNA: TGTGCCAGCAGCCTCCCTAGTCAGGAGCAGTACTTC; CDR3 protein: CASSLPSQEQYF
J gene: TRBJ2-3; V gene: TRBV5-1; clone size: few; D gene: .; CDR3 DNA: TGCGCCAGCAGCTTGGCCAGATACACAGATACGCAGTATTTT; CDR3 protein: CASSLARYTDTQYF
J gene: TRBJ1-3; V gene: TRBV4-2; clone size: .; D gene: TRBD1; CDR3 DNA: TGTGCCAGCAGCCCTGGGACAGCACTTAGATTGGGAAACACCATATATTTT; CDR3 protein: CASSPGTALRLGNTIYF
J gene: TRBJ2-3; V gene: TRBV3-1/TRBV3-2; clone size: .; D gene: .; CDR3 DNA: TGTGCCAGCAGCCCGGGGGAAAACACAGATACGCAGTATTTT; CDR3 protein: CASSPGENTDTQYF
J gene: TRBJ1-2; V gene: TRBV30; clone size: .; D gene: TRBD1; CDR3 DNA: TGTGCCTGGAGGCAACAGGGGTCTAACTATGGCTACACCTTC; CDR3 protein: CAWRQQGSNYGYTF
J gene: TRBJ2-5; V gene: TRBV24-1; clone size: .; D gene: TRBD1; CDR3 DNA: TGTGCCACTAGCGTGACAGGGGGGTCGGAGACCCAGTACTTC; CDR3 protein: CATSVTGGSETQYF
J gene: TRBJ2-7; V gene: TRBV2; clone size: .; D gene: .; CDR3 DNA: TGTGCCAGCAGTGTAGTCATCTCCTACGAGCAGTACTTC; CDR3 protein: CASSVVISYEQYF